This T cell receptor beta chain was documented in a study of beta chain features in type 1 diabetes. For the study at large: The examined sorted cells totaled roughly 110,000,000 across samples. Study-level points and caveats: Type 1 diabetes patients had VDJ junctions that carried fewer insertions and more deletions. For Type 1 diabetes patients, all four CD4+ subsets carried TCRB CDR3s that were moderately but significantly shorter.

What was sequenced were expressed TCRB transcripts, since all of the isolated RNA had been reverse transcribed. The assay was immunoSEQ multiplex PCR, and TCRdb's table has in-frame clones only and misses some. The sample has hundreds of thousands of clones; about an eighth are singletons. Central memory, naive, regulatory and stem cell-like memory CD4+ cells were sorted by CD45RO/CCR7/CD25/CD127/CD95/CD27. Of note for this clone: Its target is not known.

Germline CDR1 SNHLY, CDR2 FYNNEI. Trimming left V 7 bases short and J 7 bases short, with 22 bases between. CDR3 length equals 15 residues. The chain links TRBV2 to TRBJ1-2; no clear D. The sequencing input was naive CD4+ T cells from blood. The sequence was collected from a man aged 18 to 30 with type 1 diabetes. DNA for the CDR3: TGTGCCAGCACTCTCGGGCGGCCTGGTACCAGTGGCTACACCTTC. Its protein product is CASTLGRPGTSGYTF.